This T cell receptor beta chain is drawn from a study of blood T cells in healthy people across ages. Study-wide results and caveats: PBMC samples, being unsorted, prevented any conclusive comparison of naive and antigen-experienced cells.

The table lists this clonotype with a few counts. Its antigen is not identified. Germline CDR1 and CDR2: MDHEN and SYDVKM. The CDR3 contains 16 residues. Trimming removed 7 bases from V and 0 bases from J, with 13 bases in between. Combining a sample-barcoded 5' primer with a J-beta primer mix, a second PCR ran for about 7 to 11 cycles. A single record per CDR3 protein comes from TCRdb applying MiXCR to the 5' RACE reads. Of about 1.8 million distinct CDR3 sequences in the sample, about 50% are singletons; the top ten hold around 2.1%. The material sequenced was blood. The TCR originated in a woman between 40 and 55 years old in good health. V gene TRBV28 combines with J gene TRBJ2-6, with TRBD1 as a possible D gene (6 bases). The CDR3 region is CASTPGQTSGANVLTF. CDR3 DNA sequence: TGTGCCAGCACACCCGGACAGACCTCTGGGGCCAACGTCCTGACTTTC.